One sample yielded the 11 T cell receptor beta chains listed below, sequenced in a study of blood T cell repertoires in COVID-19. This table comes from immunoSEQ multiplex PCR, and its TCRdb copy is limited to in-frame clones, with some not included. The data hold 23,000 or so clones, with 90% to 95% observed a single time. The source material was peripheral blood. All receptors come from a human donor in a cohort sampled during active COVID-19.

The CDR3 region is CASSGVGQDDYGYTF. The CDR3 DNA sequence: TGTGCCAGCAGTGGGGTCGGACAGGATGACTATGGCTACACCTTC. J is TRBJ1-2 and V is TRBV2; 7 bases map to TRBD1. This CDR3 is built from 15 residues. Germline loops: CDR1 SNHLY, CDR2 FYNNEI. Trimming at V came to 4 bases and at J to 3 bases, leaving 8 bases not matched to a gene.

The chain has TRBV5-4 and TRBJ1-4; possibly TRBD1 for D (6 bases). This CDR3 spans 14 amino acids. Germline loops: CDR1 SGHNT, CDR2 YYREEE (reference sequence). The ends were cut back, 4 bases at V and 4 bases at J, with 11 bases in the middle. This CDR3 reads CASSRQGRNEKLFF. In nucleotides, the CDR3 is TGTGCCAGCAGCCGTCAGGGGCGTAATGAAAAACTGTTTTTT.

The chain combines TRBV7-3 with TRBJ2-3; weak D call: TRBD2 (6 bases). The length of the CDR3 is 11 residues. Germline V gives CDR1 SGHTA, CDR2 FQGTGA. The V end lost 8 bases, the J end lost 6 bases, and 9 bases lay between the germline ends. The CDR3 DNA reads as TGTGCCAGCCGGGGGATGGATACGCAGTATTTT. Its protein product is CASRGMDTQYF.

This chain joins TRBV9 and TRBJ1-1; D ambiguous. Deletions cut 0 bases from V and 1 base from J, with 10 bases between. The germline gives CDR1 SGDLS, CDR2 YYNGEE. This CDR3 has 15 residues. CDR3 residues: CASSVGAIGNTEAFF. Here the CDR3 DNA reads TGTGCCAGCAGCGTAGGGGCGATTGGGAACACTGAAGCTTTCTTT.

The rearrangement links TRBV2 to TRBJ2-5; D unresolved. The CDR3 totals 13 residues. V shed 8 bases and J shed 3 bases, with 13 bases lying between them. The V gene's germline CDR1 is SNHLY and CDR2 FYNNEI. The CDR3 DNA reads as TGTGCCAGCCTATCTGGTCCGGAAGAGACCCAGTACTTC. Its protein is CASLSGPEETQYF.

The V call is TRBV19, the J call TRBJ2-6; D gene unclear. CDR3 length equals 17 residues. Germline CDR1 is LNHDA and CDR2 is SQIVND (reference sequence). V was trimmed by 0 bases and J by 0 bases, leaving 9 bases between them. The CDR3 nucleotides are TGTGCCAGTAGTATAGAGGCCACATACTCTGGGGCCAACGTCCTGACTTTC. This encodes CASSIEATYSGANVLTF.

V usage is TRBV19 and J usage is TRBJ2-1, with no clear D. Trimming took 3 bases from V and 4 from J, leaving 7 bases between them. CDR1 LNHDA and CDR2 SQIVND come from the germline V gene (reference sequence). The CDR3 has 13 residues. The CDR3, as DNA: TGTGCCAGTAGTATTTTAAAATACAATGAGCAGTTCTTC. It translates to CASSILKYNEQFF.

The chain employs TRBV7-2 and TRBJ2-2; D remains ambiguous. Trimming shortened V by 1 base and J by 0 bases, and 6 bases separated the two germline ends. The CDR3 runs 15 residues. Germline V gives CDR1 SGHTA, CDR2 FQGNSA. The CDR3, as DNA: TGTGCCAGCAGCTTAGGCCGAGCGAACACCGGGGAGCTGTTTTTT. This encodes CASSLGRANTGELFF. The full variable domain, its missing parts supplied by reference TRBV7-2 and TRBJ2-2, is GAGVSQSPSNKVTEKGKDVELRCDPISGHTALYWYRQSLGQGLEFLIYFQGNSAPDKSGLPSDRFSAERTGGSVSTLTIQRTQQEDSAVYLCASSLGRANTGELFFGEGSRLTVL.

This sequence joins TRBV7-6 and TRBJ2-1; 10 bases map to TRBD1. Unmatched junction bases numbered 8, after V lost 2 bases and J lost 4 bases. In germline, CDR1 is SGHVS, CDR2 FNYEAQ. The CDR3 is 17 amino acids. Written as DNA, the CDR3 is TGTGCCAGCAGCTTATTTATGGGGACAGGGGCGTACAATGAGCAGTTCTTC. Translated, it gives CASSLFMGTGAYNEQFF.

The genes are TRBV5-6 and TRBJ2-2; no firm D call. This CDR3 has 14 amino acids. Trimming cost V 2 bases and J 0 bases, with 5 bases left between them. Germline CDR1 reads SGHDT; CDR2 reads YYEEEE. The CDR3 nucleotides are TGTGCCAGCAGCTTCACAGCGAACACCGGGGAGCTGTTTTTT. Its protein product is CASSFTANTGELFF. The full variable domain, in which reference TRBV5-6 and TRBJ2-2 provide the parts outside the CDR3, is DAGVTQSPTHLIKTRGQQVTLRCSPKSGHDTVSWYQQALGQGPQFIFQYYEEEERQRGNFPDRFSGHQFPNYSSELNVNALLLGDSALYLCASSFTANTGELFFGEGSRLTVL.

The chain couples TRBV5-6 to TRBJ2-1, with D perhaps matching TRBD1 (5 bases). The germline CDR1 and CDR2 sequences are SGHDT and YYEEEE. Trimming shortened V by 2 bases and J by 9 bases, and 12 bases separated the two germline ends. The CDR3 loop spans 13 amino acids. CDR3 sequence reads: CASSFSPQGEQFF. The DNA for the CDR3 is TGTGCCAGCAGCTTTAGTCCTCAGGGTGAGCAGTTCTTC.